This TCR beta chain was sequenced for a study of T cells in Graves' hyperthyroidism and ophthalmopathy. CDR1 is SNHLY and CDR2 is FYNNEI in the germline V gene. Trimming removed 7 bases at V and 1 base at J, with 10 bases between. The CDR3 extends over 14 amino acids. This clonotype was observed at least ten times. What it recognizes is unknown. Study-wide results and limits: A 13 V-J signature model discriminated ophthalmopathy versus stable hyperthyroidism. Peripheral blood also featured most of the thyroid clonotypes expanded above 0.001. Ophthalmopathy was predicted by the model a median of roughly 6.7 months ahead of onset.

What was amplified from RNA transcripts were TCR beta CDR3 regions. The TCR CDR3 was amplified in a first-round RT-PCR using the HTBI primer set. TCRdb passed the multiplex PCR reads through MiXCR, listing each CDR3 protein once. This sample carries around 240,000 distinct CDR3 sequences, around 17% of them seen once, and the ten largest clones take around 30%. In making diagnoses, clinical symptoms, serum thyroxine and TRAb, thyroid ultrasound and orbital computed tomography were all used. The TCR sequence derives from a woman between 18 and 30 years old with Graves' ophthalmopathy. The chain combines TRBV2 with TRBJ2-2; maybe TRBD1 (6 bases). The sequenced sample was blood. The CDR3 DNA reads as TGTGCCAGCATCTTGGGACAGAACACCGGGGAGCTGTTTTTT. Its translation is CASILGQNTGELFF. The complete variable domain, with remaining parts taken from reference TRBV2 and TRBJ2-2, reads EPEVTQTPSHQVTQMGQEVILRCVPISNHLYFYWYRQILGQKVEFLVSFYNNEISEKSEIFDDQFSVERPDGSNFTLKIRSTKLEDSAMYFCASILGQNTGELFFGEGSRLTVL.